This T cell receptor beta chain was documented in a study of blood T cells in healthy people across ages (dated by TCRdb to the mid-2010s). Regarding the study in general: Template switching captured roughly one uniquely barcoded TCR beta cDNA molecule per two T cells in model experiments. Using deep sequencing normalized with unique cDNA molecular identifiers, the study measured how TCR beta repertoire diversity changes with age. The donors were divided into four age groups: young (average roughly 15 years), middle-aged (roughly 40), aged (approximately 62) and long-lived (82). To avoid experimental bias, donors of different ages were randomly spread across the sequencing lanes. For two donors (one aged 18 to 30 and one aged 80 or older), the study analyzed two additional independent replicas of 1 million unique cDNA reads from the same blood draw. Broader findings and caveats from the paper: Conclusive comparison of naive and antigen-experienced compartments was prevented by the profiling of bulk unsorted PBMCs. There was a strong correlation between observed TCR beta diversity and the percentage of naive T cells measured by flow cytometry. Compared with the aged group, the long-lived group had more naive CD4+ T cells, fewer expanded clones and increased TCR diversity, a pattern suggesting age selection. Donor CMV infection status was unknown, potentially confounding age-related changes in expanded clonotypes. As age increased, observed TCR beta diversity per million T cells dropped in a roughly linear way, and a significant reduction was already evident by age 40. Total diversity estimates from one million sequenced T cells were considered lower bounds and underestimates.

The approximately 40 donors, aged about 6 to 100 years, were systemically healthy Caucasian individuals from Russia. Ten milliliters of peripheral blood were drawn from each donor into EDTA-treated Vacutainer tubes. Ficoll-Paque density-gradient centrifugation was used to isolate PBMCs, with at least 6.5 million per sample. Total RNA was extracted from PBMCs with Trizol reagent, with at least 6 micrograms obtained per sample. For every donor, flow cytometry on a PBMC aliquot measured the percentage of naive CD45RAhigh/CD27high T cells. Libraries came from 5' RACE. The sequencer was an Illumina HiSeq 2500. A second about 6 to 11 cycle PCR used a sample-barcoded 5' primer and a J-beta primer mix. A template-switch 5' adaptor carrying 12 random nucleotides introduced a unique molecular identifier onto each TCR beta cDNA molecule. At least 2.5 million CDR3-containing paired-end reads were obtained from each sample. First-strand cDNA was synthesized from all RNA with the Mint cDNA synthesis kit, primed by a TRBC-specific oligonucleotide. All cDNA was treated with uracil-DNA glycosylase and then went through a first 18-cycle PCR with the universal primers M1SS and BC2_uni_R. In the source study's methods: Each sample was normalized by randomly selecting 1 million high-quality reads, each carrying a distinct molecular identifier. Instead of being binned into consensus sequences, reads that shared molecular identifiers were thrown out. MiTCR, set to a Q25 quality threshold and the strictest error-elimination algorithm, was used for CDR3 identification, clonotype clustering and error correction. A nonparametric unseen species model with Euler transformation was used to estimate a lower bound on total TCR beta diversity. TCRdb took the public reads, trimmed them with fastp at Q25, ran MiXCR for clone calling and kept in-frame beta chains. Rows are combined by CDR3 protein, so each entry shows the most common genes and DNA. TCRdb, rather than the study authors, made the V and J calls. The sample table holds 850,000 to 1,000,000 distinct CDR3 sequences, of which approximately 50% were seen once. Over 20% of the sample goes to the ten largest clones.

This clonotype was counted only a few times. Its target antigen remains unknown. Base qualities are not at hand, and no much larger clone is one base apart. Source material: blood. The source is a woman aged 55-69 years in good health.

The nucleotides are TGTGCCAGCAGCCTCCACGCTAGCGGGAGCGAGCAGTACTTC. The resulting protein is CASSLHASGSEQYF. The rearranged segments are TRBV14 and TRBJ2-4; TRBD2 aligns with 10 central bases. Matching the DNA end better, TRBJ2-7 makes the J call doubtful. The CDR1 and CDR2 encoded by the germline V gene are SGHDN and FVKESK. Including cysteine and phenylalanine, the CDR3 has 14 amino acids. Only the CDR3 part of the read is kept: 42 bases, read in frame from the first base.